This T cell receptor (beta chain) is from a study of blood T cell repertoires in COVID-19. Study information: Acute and convalescent COVID-19 samples came from the United States, Italy and Spain. Sample material is recorded as cDNA or gDNA derived from T cells, B-cell-depleted T cells, or PBMCs.

Seattle patients were enrolled while actively infected and followed longitudinally. As originally analysed: Reference gene primer amplification yielded estimated nucleated cell counts. The data were produced by immunoSEQ multiplex PCR, yet TCRdb's version contains in-frame clones alone and is incomplete. Clone size and V and J calls were adopted from that table, with D and trimming inferred from the DNA. The sample carries about 160,000 clones, 87% recorded once. Specimen: peripheral blood. This receptor was obtained from a woman between 65 and 79 years old with COVID-19, enrolled during active disease.

CDR3 sequence (DNA): TGTGCCAGCAGCACAGGGATGGGAAACACCATATATTTT. As protein: CASSTGMGNTIYF. The chain carries TRBV2 and TRBJ1-3, with a tentative D call TRBD1 (6 bases). V lost 6 bases and J lost 4, with 10 bases in between. Germline V gene data show CDR1 as SNHLY and CDR2 as FYNNEI. The CDR3 spans 13 residues.